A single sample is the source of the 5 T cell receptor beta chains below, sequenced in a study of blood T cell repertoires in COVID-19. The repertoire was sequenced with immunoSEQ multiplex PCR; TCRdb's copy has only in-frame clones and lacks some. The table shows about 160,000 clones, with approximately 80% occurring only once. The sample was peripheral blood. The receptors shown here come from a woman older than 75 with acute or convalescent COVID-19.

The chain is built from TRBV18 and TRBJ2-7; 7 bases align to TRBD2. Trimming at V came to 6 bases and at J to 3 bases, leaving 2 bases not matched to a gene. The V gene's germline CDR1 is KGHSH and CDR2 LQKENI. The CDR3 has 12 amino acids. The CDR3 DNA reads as TGTGCCAGCTCCCCGGGGGGCTACGAGCAGTACTTC. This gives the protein CASSPGGYEQYF.

This CDR3 is CASSLGSSTNEKLFF. Written as DNA, the CDR3 is TGCGCCAGCAGCTTGGGAAGCTCAACTAATGAAAAACTGTTTTTT. The chain combines TRBV5-1 with TRBJ1-4; D is uncertain. Trimming left V 0 bases short and J 0 bases short, with 6 bases between. CDR1 is SGHRS, CDR2 YFSETQ, per germline. This CDR3 region has 15 residues.

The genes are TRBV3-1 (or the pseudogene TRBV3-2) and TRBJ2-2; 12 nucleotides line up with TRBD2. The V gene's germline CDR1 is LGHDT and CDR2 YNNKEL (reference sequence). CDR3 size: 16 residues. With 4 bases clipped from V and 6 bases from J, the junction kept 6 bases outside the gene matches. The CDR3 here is CASSLGLAGTAGELFF. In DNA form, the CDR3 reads TGTGCCAGCAGCCTCGGACTAGCGGGGACGGCCGGGGAGCTGTTTTTT.

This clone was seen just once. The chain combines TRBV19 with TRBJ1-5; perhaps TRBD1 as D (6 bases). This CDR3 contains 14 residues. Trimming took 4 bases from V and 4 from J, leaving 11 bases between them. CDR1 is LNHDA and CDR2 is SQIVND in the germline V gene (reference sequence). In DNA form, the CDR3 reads TGTGCCAGTAGTACGGGGACATTTAATCAGCCCCAGCATTTT. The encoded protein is CASSTGTFNQPQHF.

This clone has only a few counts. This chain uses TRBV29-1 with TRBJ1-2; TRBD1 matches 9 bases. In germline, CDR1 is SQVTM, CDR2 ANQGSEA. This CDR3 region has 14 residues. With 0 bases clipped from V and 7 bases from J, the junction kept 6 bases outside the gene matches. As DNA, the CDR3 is TGCAGCGTTGAAGATGGGGACAGGGTAGGTGGCTACACCTTC. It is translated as CSVEDGDRVGGYTF. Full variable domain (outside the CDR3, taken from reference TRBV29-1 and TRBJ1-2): SAVISQKPSRDICQRGTSLTIQCQVDSQVTMMFWYRQQPGQSLTLIATANQGSEATYESGFVIDKFPISRPNLTFSTLTVSNMSPEDSSIYLCSVEDGDRVGGYTFGSGTRLTVV.